The TCR beta chain described here comes from a study of molecular identifiers for immune sequencing clone quantification. TCRdb analysed the PCR reads with MiXCR anew, one entry per CDR3 protein. The profile shows approximately 20,000 distinct CDR3 sequences, around 23% of them singletons. This clonotype is medium-sized in the sample. Its antigen remains unknown. Study results and caveats: Because of identical TCR molecules sharing a barcode, sizes of highly expanded clones could be underestimated.

Sequencing input: naive CD8+ T cells from blood, with Jurkat cell RNA spiked in. The sample's subset: FACS-sorted CD8+CD4-CCR7+CD45RA+ naive T cells. This receptor was taken from a human donor in good health. Some libraries in this study had Jurkat cell RNA spiked in.

The CDR3 region is CATSGPNTGELFF. CDR3 DNA: TGTGCCACGAGCGGGCCGAACACCGGGGAGCTGTTTTTT. This chain joins TRBV7-3 and TRBJ2-2; D may be TRBD2 (6 bases). The CDR3 is 13 residues long. Germline-derived CDR1 and CDR2 are SGHTA and FQGTGA. V shed 10 bases and J shed 0 bases, with 9 bases lying between them.